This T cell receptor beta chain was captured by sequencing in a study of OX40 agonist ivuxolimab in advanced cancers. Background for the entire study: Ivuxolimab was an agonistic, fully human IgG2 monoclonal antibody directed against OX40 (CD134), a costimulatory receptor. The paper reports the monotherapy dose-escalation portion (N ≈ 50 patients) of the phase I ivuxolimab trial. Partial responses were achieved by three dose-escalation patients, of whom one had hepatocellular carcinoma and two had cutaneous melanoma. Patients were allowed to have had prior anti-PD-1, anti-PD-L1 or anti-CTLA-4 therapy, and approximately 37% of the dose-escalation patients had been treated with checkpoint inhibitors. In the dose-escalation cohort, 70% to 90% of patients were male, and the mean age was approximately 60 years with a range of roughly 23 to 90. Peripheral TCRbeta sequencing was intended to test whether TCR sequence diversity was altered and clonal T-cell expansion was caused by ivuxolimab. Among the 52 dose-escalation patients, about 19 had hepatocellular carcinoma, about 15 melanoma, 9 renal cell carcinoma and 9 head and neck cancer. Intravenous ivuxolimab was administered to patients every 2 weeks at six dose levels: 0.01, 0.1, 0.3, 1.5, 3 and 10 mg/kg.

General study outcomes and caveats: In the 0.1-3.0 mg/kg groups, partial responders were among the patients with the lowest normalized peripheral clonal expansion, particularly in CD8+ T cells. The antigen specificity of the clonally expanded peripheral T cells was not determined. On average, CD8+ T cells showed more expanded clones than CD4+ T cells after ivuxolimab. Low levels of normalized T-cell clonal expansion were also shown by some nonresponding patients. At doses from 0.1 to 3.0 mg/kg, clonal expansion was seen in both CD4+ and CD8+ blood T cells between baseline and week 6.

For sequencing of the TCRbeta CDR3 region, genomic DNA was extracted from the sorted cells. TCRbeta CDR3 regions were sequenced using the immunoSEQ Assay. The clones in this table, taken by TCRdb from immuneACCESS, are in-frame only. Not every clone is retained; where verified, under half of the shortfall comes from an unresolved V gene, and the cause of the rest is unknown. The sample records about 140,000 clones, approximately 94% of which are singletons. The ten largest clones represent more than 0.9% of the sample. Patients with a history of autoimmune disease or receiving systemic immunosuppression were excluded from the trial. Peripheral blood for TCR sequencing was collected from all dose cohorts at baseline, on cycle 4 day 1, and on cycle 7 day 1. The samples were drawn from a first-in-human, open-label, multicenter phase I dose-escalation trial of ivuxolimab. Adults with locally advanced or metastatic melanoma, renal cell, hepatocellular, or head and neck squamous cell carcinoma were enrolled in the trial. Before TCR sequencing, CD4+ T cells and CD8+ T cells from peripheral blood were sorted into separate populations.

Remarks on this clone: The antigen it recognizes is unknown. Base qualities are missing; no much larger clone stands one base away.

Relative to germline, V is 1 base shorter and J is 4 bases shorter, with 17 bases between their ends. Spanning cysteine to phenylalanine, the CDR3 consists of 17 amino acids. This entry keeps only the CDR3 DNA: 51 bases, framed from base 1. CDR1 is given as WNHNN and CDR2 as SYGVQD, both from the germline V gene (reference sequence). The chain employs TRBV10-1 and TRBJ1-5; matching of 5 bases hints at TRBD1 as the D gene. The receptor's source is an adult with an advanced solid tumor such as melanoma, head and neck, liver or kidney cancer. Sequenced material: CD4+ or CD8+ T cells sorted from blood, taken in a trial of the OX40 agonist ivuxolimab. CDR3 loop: CASSEFGGRVWNQPQHF. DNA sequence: TGCGCCAGCAGTGAGTTTGGGGGACGGGTATGGAATCAGCCCCAGCATTTT.